This TCR beta chain was sequenced for a study of T cells in localized non-small cell lung cancer. Study results and caveats: Of the top 100 tumor clones, median 57 were in adjacent lung, 25 to 35 among its top 100. Sequencing covered just one tumor region, so heterogeneity cannot be ruled out.

As to this clone: Its target is not known.

V was trimmed by 4 bases and J by 2 bases, leaving 13 bases between them. This CDR3 region has 14 residues. CDR1 is SGHNT, CDR2 YYREEE, per germline (reference sequence). Here immunoSEQ multiplex PCR was the method, and the copy in TCRdb shows in-frame clones only, minus some. Among under 35,000 clones listed, about 82% were seen once. This clonotype was obtained from a male donor aged 60 or over with stage III squamous cell lung carcinoma. This chain joins TRBV5-4 and TRBJ2-7; D remains unclear. The starting material was peripheral blood, obtained before any cancer treatment. The CDR3 coding sequence is TGTGCCAGCAGCCAACAACAGCTCCCCTACGAGCAGTACTTC. It is translated as CASSQQQLPYEQYF.